This entry concerns a single T cell receptor (beta chain). These data originate in a study of monozygotic twins with inflammatory bowel disease. Each UMI, carrying a 6-nucleotide sample barcode, came from template switching. TCRdb processed the 5' RACE reads again and assigns one entry to each CDR3 protein, with no DNA. Its table lists roughly 150,000 distinct CDR3 sequences. The receptor comes from a human donor with ulcerative colitis or Crohn's disease, or a healthy co-twin of an affected twin (not recorded which). Sequenced input: blood.

CDR3 loop: CASSAIGGPTDTQYF. J is TRBJ2-3 and V is TRBV9; TCRdb's assignment of TRBD2 cannot be checked, as there is no DNA. Germline V gene sequence: CDR1 SGDLS, CDR2 YYNGEE. The CDR3 runs to 15 residues. Complete variable domain (other parts from reference TRBV9 and TRBJ2-3): DSGVTQTPKHLITATGQRVTLRCSPRSGDLSVYWYQQSLDQGLQFLIQYYNGEERAKGNILERFSAQQFPDLHSELNLSSLELGDSALYFCASSAIGGPTDTQYFGPGTRLTVL.